This T cell receptor (beta chain) is drawn from a study of blood T cell repertoires in COVID-19. About the study: Two consecutive negative NP/OP PCR tests, clearance, or resolved symptoms defined Cohort 3 recovery. Whether acute or convalescent, the COVID-19 samples came from the United States, Italy and Spain. T cells, B-cell-depleted T cells, or PBMCs supplied cDNA or gDNA.

Across fewer than 25 US areas, participants ranged in age from about 18 to 100 years. The assay was immunoSEQ multiplex PCR, and TCRdb's table has in-frame clones only and misses some. The table has over 200,000 clones, less than 90% seen once. The sequence was collected from a woman aged 45-60 years in a cohort exposed to, infected with or recovered from COVID-19 (not recorded which). The specimen was PBMCs or T cells enriched from blood (not recorded which).

The CDR3 here is CASGVPTGTTEAFF. CDR3 nucleotide sequence: TGTGCCAGCGGCGTACCGACAGGAACCACTGAAGCTTTCTTT. This rearrangement joins TRBV6-5 to TRBJ1-1, with TRBD1 as a possible D gene (6 bases). This CDR3 region has 14 residues. With 8 bases removed from V and 4 bases from J, the gap between germline ends came to 17 bases. Germline CDR1 MNHEY, CDR2 SVGAGI.